The rows below give T cell receptor beta chains drawn from one sample of a study of T cells after yellow fever vaccination. MiXCR was run by TCRdb on the 5' RACE reads, yielding one entry per CDR3 protein. The table records about 30,000 distinct CDR3 sequences, around 5.8% of them present only once. This specimen was PBMCs, either bulk or a sorted T-cell subset (CD4+, CD8+, memory, or dextramer-sorted; not recorded which), taken on the day of the yellow fever booster vaccination. Receptor source: a man aged 30 to 39 who received the YFV17D yellow fever vaccine. Each CDR3 is given with its conserved first and last residue. Each record gives: D gene, clone size, J gene, V gene, CDR3 protein, CDR3 DNA. D genes are given only for firm matches. The size field is filled for only some rows; it gives once, few, many or a size class.

d_call: -
clone_size: many
j_call: TRBJ2-7
v_call: TRBV6-5
cdr3_aa: CASRGLSYEQYF
cdr3_nt: TGTGCCTCCAGGGGTCTCTCCTACGAGCAGTACTTC

d_call: -
clone_size: many
j_call: TRBJ2-7
v_call: TRBV9
cdr3_aa: CASSVDGSYEQYF
cdr3_nt: TGTGCCAGCAGCGTGGACGGGTCCTACGAGCAGTACTTC

d_call: TRBD2
clone_size: few
j_call: TRBJ2-7
v_call: TRBV29-1
cdr3_aa: CSGGAGANYEQYF
cdr3_nt: TGCAGCGGGGGAGCGGGGGCGAACTACGAGCAGTACTTC

d_call: -
clone_size: -
j_call: TRBJ2-2
v_call: TRBV7-3
cdr3_aa: CASSLISSSAGELFF
cdr3_nt: TGTGCCAGCAGCTTAATATCCTCTAGCGCCGGGGAGCTGTTTTTT

d_call: TRBD1
clone_size: -
j_call: TRBJ2-7
v_call: TRBV7-9
cdr3_aa: CASSPRTGTGEQYF
cdr3_nt: TGTGCCAGCAGCCCCAGGACAGGGACGGGTGAGCAGTACTTC

d_call: -
clone_size: few
j_call: TRBJ1-5
v_call: TRBV7-9
cdr3_aa: CASSWLGQPQHF
cdr3_nt: TGTGCCAGCAGCTGGCTGGGTCAGCCCCAGCATTTT

d_call: -
clone_size: many
j_call: TRBJ2-1
v_call: TRBV27
cdr3_aa: CASRNPSSADSYNEQFF
cdr3_nt: TGTGCCAGCAGAAATCCCTCTAGCGCTGATTCCTACAATGAGCAGTTCTTC

d_call: -
clone_size: few
j_call: TRBJ2-3
v_call: TRBV4-2
cdr3_aa: CASSQGGDAADTQYF
cdr3_nt: TGTGCCAGCAGCCAAGGGGGAGACGCCGCAGATACGCAGTATTTT

d_call: -
clone_size: few
j_call: TRBJ1-2
v_call: TRBV5-1
cdr3_aa: CASSQDGNYGYTF
cdr3_nt: TGCGCCAGCAGTCAGGACGGTAACTATGGCTACACCTTC

d_call: -
clone_size: many
j_call: TRBJ2-7
v_call: TRBV24-1
cdr3_aa: CATSDPRGSYEQYF
cdr3_nt: TGTGCCACCAGTGATCCAAGGGGTTCCTACGAGCAGTACTTC

d_call: TRBD2
clone_size: few
j_call: TRBJ2-7
v_call: TRBV12-3/TRBV12-4
cdr3_aa: CASSHWGGTSGTRKQYF
cdr3_nt: TGTGCCAGCAGTCACTGGGGGGGGACTAGCGGGACCAGGAAGCAGTACTTC

d_call: -
clone_size: many
j_call: TRBJ2-5
v_call: TRBV7-9
cdr3_aa: CASSWTLDRSLETQYF
cdr3_nt: TGTGCCAGCAGCTGGACCCTCGACAGGTCCCTGGAGACCCAGTACTTC

d_call: -
clone_size: many
j_call: TRBJ2-1
v_call: TRBV5-1
cdr3_aa: CASSGQHNEQFF
cdr3_nt: TGCGCCAGCAGCGGACAGCACAATGAGCAGTTCTTC

d_call: TRBD2
clone_size: -
j_call: TRBJ2-5
v_call: TRBV20-1
cdr3_aa: CSAPSGGQETQYF
cdr3_nt: TGCAGTGCTCCTAGCGGGGGCCAAGAGACCCAGTACTTC

d_call: -
clone_size: many
j_call: TRBJ2-1
v_call: TRBV29-1
cdr3_aa: CSVDLQGPYNEQFF
cdr3_nt: TGCAGCGTTGATTTGCAGGGACCCTACAATGAGCAGTTCTTC

d_call: -
clone_size: many
j_call: TRBJ1-1
v_call: TRBV7-8
cdr3_aa: CASSPVGWDTEAFF
cdr3_nt: TGTGCCAGCAGCCCAGTGGGGTGGGACACTGAAGCTTTCTTT

d_call: -
clone_size: many
j_call: TRBJ2-5
v_call: TRBV9
cdr3_aa: CASSVDQETQYF
cdr3_nt: TGTGCCAGCAGCGTAGACCAAGAGACCCAGTACTTC

d_call: TRBD2
clone_size: -
j_call: TRBJ2-1
v_call: TRBV7-9
cdr3_aa: CASSLGAGGTYNEQFF
cdr3_nt: TGTGCCAGCAGCTTAGGGGCGGGAGGTACCTACAATGAGCAGTTCTTC

d_call: -
clone_size: many
j_call: TRBJ1-2
v_call: TRBV19
cdr3_aa: CASSSENGYTF
cdr3_nt: TGTGCCAGTAGTTCGGAAAATGGCTACACCTTC

d_call: -
clone_size: many
j_call: TRBJ2-7
v_call: TRBV9
cdr3_aa: CASSVGDYEQYF
cdr3_nt: TGTGCCAGCAGCGTCGGGGACTACGAGCAGTACTTC

d_call: -
clone_size: many
j_call: TRBJ2-1
v_call: TRBV2
cdr3_aa: CASSEWAKGVGEQFF
cdr3_nt: TGTGCCAGCAGTGAATGGGCCAAAGGGGTTGGTGAGCAGTTCTTC

d_call: -
clone_size: -
j_call: TRBJ2-2
v_call: TRBV5-1
cdr3_aa: CASMRQTNTGELFF
cdr3_nt: TGCGCCAGCATGAGACAGACGAACACCGGGGAGCTGTTTTTT

d_call: -
clone_size: many
j_call: TRBJ2-1
v_call: TRBV7-9
cdr3_aa: CASSLPRQRSYNEQFF
cdr3_nt: TGTGCCAGCAGCTTACCAAGACAGCGCTCCTACAATGAGCAGTTCTTC

d_call: -
clone_size: few
j_call: TRBJ2-5
v_call: TRBV9
cdr3_aa: CASSGNQETQYF
cdr3_nt: TGTGCCAGCAGCGGTAATCAAGAGACCCAGTACTTC

d_call: -
clone_size: many
j_call: TRBJ1-4
v_call: TRBV7-9
cdr3_aa: CASSRSRELFF
cdr3_nt: TGTGCCAGCAGCAGATCACGAGAACTGTTTTTT

d_call: -
clone_size: few
j_call: TRBJ1-5
v_call: TRBV20-1
cdr3_aa: CSASPGVGQPQHF
cdr3_nt: TGCAGTGCAAGTCCAGGAGTTGGTCAGCCCCAGCATTTT

d_call: -
clone_size: few
j_call: TRBJ1-4
v_call: TRBV7-9
cdr3_aa: CASSTGAGRNEKLFF
cdr3_nt: TGTGCCAGCAGCACTGGGGCAGGGCGTAATGAAAAACTGTTTTTT

d_call: -
clone_size: -
j_call: TRBJ2-6
v_call: TRBV7-3
cdr3_aa: CASSFYPSGANVLTF
cdr3_nt: TGTGCCAGCAGCTTTTACCCGTCTGGGGCCAACGTCCTGACTTTC

d_call: -
clone_size: few
j_call: TRBJ2-5
v_call: TRBV20-1
cdr3_aa: CSAPPGGIFSGETQYF
cdr3_nt: TGCAGTGCCCCACCCGGTGGGATCTTCAGTGGGGAGACCCAGTACTTC

d_call: TRBD2
clone_size: many
j_call: TRBJ2-1
v_call: TRBV20-1
cdr3_aa: CSARIPGGGHEQFF
cdr3_nt: TGCAGTGCTAGGATCCCCGGGGGGGGGCATGAGCAGTTCTTC

d_call: TRBD1
clone_size: few
j_call: TRBJ2-7
v_call: TRBV7-2
cdr3_aa: CASSDQGASYEQYF
cdr3_nt: TGTGCCAGCAGCGACCAGGGGGCCTCCTACGAGCAGTACTTC

d_call: TRBD2
clone_size: few
j_call: TRBJ2-7
v_call: TRBV5-6
cdr3_aa: CASSLKGRTSGSYEQYF
cdr3_nt: TGTGCCAGCAGCTTAAAAGGCAGGACTAGCGGGAGTTACGAGCAGTACTTC

d_call: TRBD2
clone_size: medium-sized
j_call: TRBJ2-1
v_call: TRBV6-2/TRBV6-3
cdr3_aa: CASSYSAGANEQFF
cdr3_nt: TGTGCCAGCAGTTACTCAGCGGGAGCCAATGAGCAGTTCTTC

d_call: TRBD1
clone_size: medium-sized
j_call: TRBJ2-7
v_call: TRBV30
cdr3_aa: CAWSVAGTGYYEQYF
cdr3_nt: TGTGCCTGGAGTGTAGCCGGGACAGGTTATTACGAGCAGTACTTC

d_call: -
clone_size: -
j_call: TRBJ2-7
v_call: TRBV6-6
cdr3_aa: CASSRLDSYEQYF
cdr3_nt: TGTGCCAGCAGTCGACTAGATTCCTACGAGCAGTACTTC

d_call: TRBD2
clone_size: few
j_call: TRBJ2-7
v_call: TRBV20-1
cdr3_aa: CSAIRTSGAYEQYF
cdr3_nt: TGCAGTGCTATAAGGACTAGCGGGGCCTACGAGCAGTACTTC

d_call: TRBD2
clone_size: many
j_call: TRBJ2-5
v_call: TRBV7-2
cdr3_aa: CASSLSGTTSKETQYF
cdr3_nt: TGTGCCAGCAGCTTGAGCGGGACGACCTCCAAAGAGACCCAGTACTTC

d_call: TRBD1
clone_size: -
j_call: TRBJ1-5
v_call: TRBV27
cdr3_aa: CASRPRGHGPQHF
cdr3_nt: TGTGCCAGCAGACCAAGGGGGCACGGGCCCCAGCATTTT

d_call: -
clone_size: few
j_call: TRBJ2-4
v_call: TRBV28
cdr3_aa: CASSPRGIGIQYF
cdr3_nt: TGTGCCAGCAGCCCGCGGGGTATTGGCATTCAGTACTTC

d_call: -
clone_size: few
j_call: TRBJ2-7
v_call: TRBV7-2
cdr3_aa: CASSLARASVFYEQYF
cdr3_nt: TGTGCCAGCAGCTTAGCGCGGGCTAGCGTCTTCTACGAGCAGTACTTC

d_call: TRBD2
clone_size: few
j_call: TRBJ2-1
v_call: TRBV14
cdr3_aa: CASSHRSGGSNEQFF
cdr3_nt: TGTGCCAGCAGCCACAGAAGCGGGGGGTCAAATGAGCAGTTCTTC

d_call: -
clone_size: many
j_call: TRBJ1-1
v_call: TRBV12-3/TRBV12-4
cdr3_aa: CASSLAAGSFAEAFF
cdr3_nt: TGTGCCAGCAGTTTGGCGGCAGGGAGTTTCGCTGAAGCTTTCTTT

d_call: TRBD1
clone_size: many
j_call: TRBJ1-2
v_call: TRBV6-5
cdr3_aa: CASSYRDRGNYGYTF
cdr3_nt: TGTGCCAGCAGTTACCGGGACAGGGGCAACTATGGCTACACCTTC

d_call: TRBD1
clone_size: many
j_call: TRBJ1-1
v_call: TRBV7-2
cdr3_aa: CASRQDRGNAFF
cdr3_nt: TGTGCCAGCAGACAAGACAGGGGCAACGCTTTCTTT

d_call: -
clone_size: -
j_call: TRBJ2-3
v_call: TRBV7-9
cdr3_aa: CASSPYGQGGTDTQYF
cdr3_nt: TGTGCCAGCAGCCCATACGGACAGGGAGGGACAGATACGCAGTATTTT

d_call: -
clone_size: -
j_call: TRBJ2-3
v_call: TRBV5-4
cdr3_aa: CASSLVSTDTQYF
cdr3_nt: TGTGCCAGCAGCCTGGTTAGCACAGATACGCAGTATTTT

d_call: TRBD2
clone_size: many
j_call: TRBJ2-3
v_call: TRBV5-1
cdr3_aa: CASSLPGTSGTDTQYF
cdr3_nt: TGCGCCAGCAGCTTACCAGGGACTAGCGGGACAGATACGCAGTATTTT